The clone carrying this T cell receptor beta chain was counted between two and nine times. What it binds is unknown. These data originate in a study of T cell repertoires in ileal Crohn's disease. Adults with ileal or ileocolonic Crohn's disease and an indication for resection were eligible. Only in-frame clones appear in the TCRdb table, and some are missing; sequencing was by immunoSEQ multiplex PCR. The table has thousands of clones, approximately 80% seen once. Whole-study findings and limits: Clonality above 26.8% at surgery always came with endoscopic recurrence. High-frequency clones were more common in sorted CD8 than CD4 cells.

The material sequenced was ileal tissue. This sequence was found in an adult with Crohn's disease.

CDR3 residues: CSVGQGATYEQYF. The CDR3 bases are TGCAGCGTTGGGCAGGGTGCAACCTACGAGCAGTACTTC. This chain links TRBV29-1 with TRBJ2-7; D might be TRBD1 (5 bases). This CDR3 contains 13 residues. Germline values: CDR1 SQVTM, CDR2 ANQGSEA. V lost 4 bases and J lost 2, with 12 bases in between.